A single sample gave rise to the 9 T cell receptor beta chains below, sequenced in a study of response to subunit inactivated influenza vaccine. TCRdb passed the RT-PCR reads through MiXCR, listing each CDR3 protein once. The data show over 750,000 distinct CDR3 sequences, with 21% seen just once and roughly 10% held by the top ten. The sample in question was PBMCs from blood, obtained 5 days after vaccination. These TCRs come from a man aged 45-65 years who received an inactivated influenza vaccine.

This clonotype was observed a handful of times. The chain combines TRBV19 with TRBJ2-2; 10 bases align to TRBD2. This CDR3 is 17 amino acids long. V lost 3 bases, J lost 3 bases, and 7 bases stayed unmatched. Germline CDR1 reads LNHDA; CDR2 reads SQIVND (reference sequence). In DNA form, the CDR3 reads TGTGCCAGTAGTATGGGGGCGCTAGCGGGAGACACCGGGGAGCTGTTTTTT. The encoded protein is CASSMGALAGDTGELFF.

This clonotype showed up many times. The chain uses TRBV29-1 and TRBJ2-1; D is perhaps TRBD2 (7 bases). The V end lost 6 bases, the J end lost 5 bases, and 23 bases lay between the germline ends. Germline values: CDR1 SQVTM, CDR2 ANQGSEA. CDR3 length: 16 amino acids. CDR3 residues: CSVASPGGGVNNEQFF. The CDR3 DNA is TGCAGCGTAGCATCTCCCGGCGGGGGCGTTAACAATGAGCAGTTCTTC.

This clonotype was observed many times. The chain recombines TRBV12-3 or TRBV12-4 with TRBJ1-5; unclear D gene. The CDR3 runs to 13 residues. Trimming left V 7 bases short and J 3 bases short, with 10 bases between. The CDR3 loop reads CASKKADNQPQHF. Here the CDR3 DNA reads TGTGCCAGCAAAAAAGCAGACAATCAGCCCCAGCATTTT.

As DNA, the CDR3 is TGTGCCACCAGTGACATCAGGGGCACCGGGGAGCTGTTTTTT. It yields the protein CATSDIRGTGELFF. The rearrangement uses TRBV24-1 and TRBJ2-2; a weak D match, TRBD1 (6 bases). The CDR3 consists of 14 residues. CDR1 is KGHDR and CDR2 is SFDVKD in the germline V gene. The ends were cut back, 4 bases at V and 4 bases at J, with 9 bases in the middle.

The chain is built from TRBV20-1 and TRBJ2-3, with 13 bases aligning to TRBD2. Trimming cost V 3 bases and J 4 bases; bases outside gene matches: 7. CDR3 length equals 16 residues. Germline V CDR1 and CDR2: DFQATT, SNEGSKA (reference sequence). CDR3 sequence (DNA): TGCAGTGCTAGCGGACTAGCGGGAGTGGGCCCAGATACGCAGTATTTT. It encodes CSASGLAGVGPDTQYF.

The chain uses TRBV18 and TRBJ2-7; 8 nucleotides match TRBD1. With V trimmed by 1 base and J by 2 bases, 4 bases remained unmatched. Germline CDR1 reads KGHSH; CDR2 reads LQKENI. The CDR3 totals 15 residues. The CDR3 DNA reads as TGTGCCAGCTCACCACGACAGGGGAGCACCTACGAGCAGTACTTC. Protein product: CASSPRQGSTYEQYF.

This clonotype was detected a few times. The V call is TRBV19, the J call TRBJ1-3; possible D gene TRBD1, 6 bases. V lost 7 bases and J 2 bases, leaving 24 bases between the germline ends. The CDR3 length is 18 residues. Germline V CDR1 and CDR2: LNHDA, SQIVND (reference sequence). The chain's CDR3 is CASTTMGRGRRTGNTIYF. DNA for the CDR3: TGTGCCAGTACCACGATGGGCAGGGGAAGGCGGACTGGAAACACCATATATTTT.

This clonotype showed up just a few times. This rearrangement joins TRBV20-1 to TRBJ2-5; TRBD2 agrees at 9 bases. The CDR3 contains 16 residues. J lost 2 bases, V lost 1 base, and 8 bases had no gene match. The germline CDR1 and CDR2 sequences are DFQATT and SNEGSKA (reference sequence). CDR3 amino acids: CSARGLAGRDQETQYF. The CDR3 nucleotides read TGCAGTGCTAGAGGCCTAGCGGGAAGGGATCAAGAGACCCAGTACTTC.

This clonotype was seen a handful of times. The chain links TRBV6-5 to TRBJ2-1, with D unresolved. This CDR3 spans 12 amino acids. Germline lookup yields CDR1 MNHEY and CDR2 SVGAGI. The ends were cut back, 7 bases at V and 5 bases at J, with 9 bases in the middle. DNA for the CDR3: TGTGCCAGCAAAGGGATCGACAATGAGCAGTTCTTC. The encoded protein is CASKGIDNEQFF.